This T cell receptor (beta chain) is drawn from a study of T cells after yellow fever vaccination. MiXCR, applied by TCRdb to the 5' RACE reads, yields one record per CDR3 protein. The sample lists 250,000 to 400,000 distinct CDR3 sequences, over 4% occurring once. The CDR3 is made up of 14 amino acids. CDR1 is LNHNV, CDR2 YYDKDF, per germline (reference sequence). The V and J ends lost 0 bases and 3 bases respectively, with 5 bases between them. This rearrangement joins TRBV15 to TRBJ2-2; D remains ambiguous. The TCR originated in a man in his late teens or twenties who received the YFV17D yellow fever vaccine. Specimen: PBMCs, collected 5 days after the yellow fever booster vaccination. The CDR3 coding sequence is TGTGCCACCAGCAGAGAAGAGCACACCGGGGAGCTGTTTTTT. It specifies CATSREEHTGELFF. Full variable domain (remainder filled in from reference TRBV15 and TRBJ2-2): DAMVIQNPRYQVTQFGKPVTLSCSQTLNHNVMYWYQQKSSQAPKLLFHYYDKDFNNEADTPDNFQSRRPNTSFCFLDIRSPGLGDTAMYLCATSREEHTGELFFGEGSRLTVL.